This T cell receptor (beta chain) is drawn from a study of somatic mutations in cytotoxic T cells in rheumatoid arthritis. Study as a whole: Among the T-cell populations stained with V beta antibodies, some were separated by flow sorting at nearly 100% purity, including V beta1+ cells whose TCRB was sequenced.

CDR3 length equals 15 residues. Trimming removed 5 bases at V and 9 bases at J, with 19 bases between. Germline lookup yields CDR1 MNHNS and CDR2 SASEGT. Profiled with immunoSEQ multiplex PCR; TCRdb holds only in-frame clones, not every one. In the table there are 20,000 or so clones, roughly four fifths of which are singletons. The rearrangement joins TRBV6-1 to TRBJ1-4, with D perhaps TRBD1 (5 bases). The sample was CD8+ T cells sorted from blood. The sequence was collected from an adult with rheumatoid arthritis. CDR3 nucleotide sequence: TGTGCCAGCAGTCCAGGTGGAGGGGTGAGTCAAAAACTGTTTTTT. Its translation is CASSPGGGVSQKLFF.